This entry lists 14 T cell receptor beta chains sequenced from one sample in a study of blood T cells in healthy people across ages. Sample-barcoded 5' priming and a J-beta primer mix drove a second PCR of about 6 to 11 cycles. In TCRdb, the 5' RACE reads were re-called with MiXCR into one record per CDR3 protein. In the table there are approximately 1.5 million distinct CDR3 sequences, 34% of which are singletons. Material for sequencing was blood. All receptors come from a woman in her 30s in good health.

At least ten counts were recorded for this clonotype. The V and J genes are TRBV7-2 and TRBJ2-1; 9 bases line up with TRBD1. The CDR3 has 15 residues. V gave up 6 bases and J gave up 0 bases; unmatched junction bases: 3. The germline CDR1 and CDR2 sequences are SGHTA and FQGNSA. The CDR3 DNA reads as TGTGCCAGCAGGACAGGGGGAAGCTCCTACAATGAGCAGTTCTTC. It codes for CASRTGGSSYNEQFF.

The rearrangement uses TRBV20-1 and TRBJ2-1, with 8 nucleotides matching TRBD2. The V gene end was trimmed by 1 base and the J gene end by 7 bases; junction bases not matched to a gene: 3. The CDR3 is 13 amino acids. Germline CDR1 is DFQATT and CDR2 is SNEGSKA (reference sequence). In DNA, the CDR3 is TGCAGTGCTAGAGGACTAGCGTTGAATGAGCAGTTCTTC. This gives the protein CSARGLALNEQFF.

This rearrangement joins TRBV12-5 to TRBJ2-7; 11 nucleotides line up with TRBD2. The CDR3 length is 16 residues. V trimming: 1 base; J trimming: 3 bases; junction bases outside the gene matches: 5. The germline CDR1 and CDR2 sequences are LGHNT and FRNRAP. The CDR3 DNA follows: TGTGCTAGTGGTTTGGACCTTACTAGCGGGAGCTACGAGCAGTACTTC. Protein: CASGLDLTSGSYEQYF.

The chain has TRBV24-1 and TRBJ2-1, with 7 positions matching TRBD1. This CDR3 is built from 16 residues. V dropped 6 bases and J dropped 3; count of bases not matched to a gene: 10. Germline V gene lookup returns CDR1 KGHDR and CDR2 SFDVKD. In DNA form, the CDR3 reads TGTGCCACCAGTCCTAATGGACAGGCCGACTACAATGAGCAGTTCTTC. Translating gives CATSPNGQADYNEQFF.

The chain employs TRBV6-5 and TRBJ1-2; no definite D call. V lost 7 bases to trimming and J lost 6 bases, with 15 bases between them. The V gene's germline CDR1 is MNHEY and CDR2 SVGAGI. The length of the CDR3 is 13 residues. Written as DNA, the CDR3 is TGTGCCAGCACCAAACTCCCGGAAAATGGCTACACCTTC. Its translation: CASTKLPENGYTF.

This chain connects TRBV5-5 to TRBJ1-1; D is undetermined. Between the trimmed V and J ends, which lost 6 bases and 1 base, there was a span of 10 bases. The length of the CDR3 is 13 residues. Germline lookup yields CDR1 SGHKS and CDR2 YYEKEE (reference sequence). The CDR3 sequence: CASTSLTNTEAFF. The CDR3 DNA is TGTGCCAGCACAAGCTTGACGAACACTGAAGCTTTCTTT.

The sample holds a few counts of this clonotype. This sequence may be a read error, since a much larger clone differs from it by one base. The chain recombines TRBV4-1 with TRBJ2-1, with D perhaps matching TRBD2 (6 bases). CDR1 is MGHRA, CDR2 YSYEKL, per germline. The CDR3 extends over 14 amino acids. V was cut by 1 base and J by 13 bases, with 17 bases left in between. In DNA form, the CDR3 reads TGCGCCAGCAGCCAAGTCGGCGGGGTAGAGGACCAGTTCTTC. The encoded protein is CASSQVGGVEDQFF.

This clonotype was picked up a small number of times. This chain's CDR3 is CASSPFGRPPYEQYF. The CDR3 nucleotides are TGTGCCAGCAGTCCCTTCGGGAGACCCCCCTACGAGCAGTACTTC. The chain links TRBV27 to TRBJ2-7, with D perhaps matching TRBD2 (6 bases). V shed 5 bases and J shed 2 bases, with 16 bases lying between them. The CDR3 is made up of 15 amino acids. CDR1 is MNHEY, CDR2 SMNVEV, per germline (reference sequence).

V usage is TRBV6-1 and J usage is TRBJ2-7, with D perhaps TRBD1 (5 bases). V lost 8 bases and J lost 4, with 15 bases in between. The CDR3 totals 13 residues. In germline, CDR1 is MNHNS, CDR2 SASEGT. The CDR3 here is CASDESRAYEQYF. The CDR3 DNA is TGTGCCAGCGATGAGTCCAGGGCTTACGAGCAGTACTTC.

The gene calls are TRBV5-1 and TRBJ2-4; TRBD1 matches 9 bases. Per the germline V gene, CDR1 is SGHRS and CDR2 is YFSETQ. Germline trimming cut 4 bases from V and 6 bases from J; bases unmatched to any gene: 5. This CDR3 is built from 14 residues. The CDR3 here is CASSRTGVLNIQYF. CDR3 DNA sequence: TGCGCCAGCAGCCGGACAGGGGTCCTAAACATTCAGTACTTC.

This clonotype was seen a handful of times. The chain couples TRBV5-1 to TRBJ1-2, with D maybe TRBD1 (5 bases). The CDR3 runs to 13 residues. Trimming removed 4 bases from V and 8 bases from J, with 15 bases in between. From germline, CDR1 is SGHRS and CDR2 YFSETQ. DNA of the CDR3: TGCGCCAGCAGCACGGATGGTCCAGGGGGCTACACCTTC. It encodes CASSTDGPGGYTF.

The genes are TRBV20-1 and TRBJ2-7, with TRBD2 matching over 8 bases. After removal of 3 bases from V and 3 bases from J, the junction contained 10 bases not matched to a gene. Germline V lookup: CDR1 DFQATT, CDR2 SNEGSKA (reference sequence). The CDR3 sequence is 15 residues long. The CDR3 is CSASGGGCIDYEQYF. CDR3 sequence (DNA): TGCAGTGCTAGCGGCGGGGGGTGTATAGACTACGAGCAGTACTTC.

Note on this clonotype: At one boundary the junction diverges from the germline segment, which might be a read error. The CDR3 region has the DNA TGTGCCAGCAGTTACGATGACGGGGATGGCTGCACCTTC. This codes for CASSYDDGDGCTF. V usage is TRBV6-6 and J usage is TRBJ1-2; no firm D call. Germline V gene data show CDR1 as MNHNY and CDR2 as SVGAGI (reference sequence). This CDR3 contains 13 residues.

V usage is TRBV12-3 or TRBV12-4 and J usage is TRBJ2-1, with D tentatively TRBD2 (6 bases). V lost 5 bases and J lost 7, with 18 bases in between. The CDR3 extends over 15 amino acids. This CDR3 is CASSPEAGPANEQFF. The CDR3 DNA is TGTGCCAGCAGTCCCGAGGCGGGGCCCGCTAATGAGCAGTTCTTC.